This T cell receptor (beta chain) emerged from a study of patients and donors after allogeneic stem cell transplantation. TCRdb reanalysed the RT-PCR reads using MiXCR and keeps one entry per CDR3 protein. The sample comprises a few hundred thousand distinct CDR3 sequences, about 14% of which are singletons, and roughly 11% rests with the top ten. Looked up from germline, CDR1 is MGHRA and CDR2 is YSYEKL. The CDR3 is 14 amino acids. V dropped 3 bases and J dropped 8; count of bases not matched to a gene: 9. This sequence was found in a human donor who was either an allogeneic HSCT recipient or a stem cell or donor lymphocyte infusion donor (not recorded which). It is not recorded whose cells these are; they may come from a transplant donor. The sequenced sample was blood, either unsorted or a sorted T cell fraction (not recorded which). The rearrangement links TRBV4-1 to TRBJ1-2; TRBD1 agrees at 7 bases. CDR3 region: CASSQMDRQKGYTF. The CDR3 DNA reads TGCGCCAGCAGCCAGATGGACAGGCAAAAAGGCTACACCTTC.